This TCR beta chain is drawn from a study of CXCR3-negative and CXCR3-positive naive CD8 T cells. The study, taken as a whole, reports: The TRB CDR3s that CXCR3-positive naive cells carried were more hydrophobic than those of CXCR3-negative naive cells. The TRBV-TRBJ usage of naive CXCR3-negative and CXCR3-positive cells was similar, but that of memory cells differed.

At 300,000 to 350,000 cells each, triplicate sorts were carried out for each CD8+ T cell subset. Naive CD8+ T cells displayed a CD45RO-CCR7+CD27+CD95- phenotype. The CDR3 is 17 amino acids. Of note for this clonotype: Its cognate antigen is unknown.

5' RACE that incorporated UMI labels was used to prepare the TRB cDNA libraries. TCRdb re-called the 5' RACE reads and catalogs CDR3 proteins one per entry, DNA excluded. The repertoire shows roughly 110,000 distinct CDR3 sequences; the top ten hold roughly 0.35%. This clonotype was obtained from a human donor in good health. Some clones in this sample may be carry-over from other donors' samples. This sequence joins TRBV12-3 or TRBV12-4 and TRBJ1-5; the D gene TCRdb calls, TRBD1, cannot be checked with no DNA. The sample consisted of naive CXCR3+ CD8+ T cells from blood. Sample subset: CD45RO-CCR7+CD27+CD95- naive CD8+ T cells expressing CXCR3 (TNR3+). CDR3 region: CASSFEEGTAPNLPQHF.